This T cell receptor beta chain originates from a study of regulatory T cells in long-lasting Graves disease. Time point given: persistent/refractory GD, antithyroid drugs over 5 years with positive TRAb. The TCR library used RNA extracted from PBMCs. Arm-PCR with iRepertoire HTBI primers amplified the CDR3 regions for these TCR beta libraries. TCRdb ran MiXCR on the multiplex PCR reads and lists one entry per CDR3 protein. Seen here are 350,000 to 450,000 distinct CDR3 sequences, less than 30% observed once, and the top ten hold less than 30%. This clonotype was counted ten times or more. Antigen unknown. Whole-study results and caveats: Peripheral blood was the sole material, not thyroid tissue.

CDR1 LGHDT and CDR2 YNNKEL come from the germline V gene (reference sequence). V lost 7 bases and J lost 1; bases outside the gene matches: 6. The CDR3 consists of 14 residues. This specimen was peripheral blood mononuclear cells (PBMCs), taken when the disease was refractory, from a patient treated with antithyroid drugs. The receptor's source is a woman aged 40 to 50 with Graves disease. The chain joins TRBV3-1 to TRBJ1-1; TRBD1 agrees at 7 bases. CDR3 in amino acids: CASTTGATNTEAFF. Written as DNA, the CDR3 is TGTGCCAGCACCACAGGGGCTACGAACACTGAAGCTTTCTTT.